These 9 T cell receptor beta chains were all obtained from the same sample, sequenced in a study of OX40 agonist ivuxolimab in advanced cancers. Here immunoSEQ multiplex PCR was the method, and the copy in TCRdb shows in-frame clones only, minus some. The table has 45,000 to 65,000 clones, approximately 86% seen once. This sample comprised CD4+ or CD8+ T cells sorted from blood, obtained in a trial of the OX40 agonist ivuxolimab. The receptors were gathered from an adult with an advanced solid tumor such as melanoma, head and neck, liver or kidney cancer.

This rearrangement joins TRBV5-4 to TRBJ2-7; TRBD2 aligns across 9 bases. There are 15 residues in the CDR3. Germline V CDR1 and CDR2: SGHNT, YYREEE (reference sequence). After removal of 0 bases from V and 0 bases from J, the junction contained 1 base not matched to a gene. The CDR3 protein is CASSLGAGGSYEQYF. CDR3 coding DNA: TGTGCCAGCAGCTTGGGAGCGGGGGGCTCCTACGAGCAGTACTTC.

The rearrangement uses TRBV29-1 and TRBJ1-4, with unresolved D. Germline V gene data show CDR1 as SQVTM and CDR2 as ANQGSEA. V was pared by 7 bases and J by 7 bases, with 13 bases between. The CDR3 is 12 residues long. The CDR3, as DNA: TGCAGCGCCCTGTTGTGGGGTGAAAAACTGTTTTTT. It codes for CSALLWGEKLFF.

Note on this clone: Other nucleotide sequences from this sample produce the same CDR3. V gene TRBV7-2 combines with J gene TRBJ2-2, with 9 bases aligning to TRBD2. The CDR3 has 16 amino acids. CDR1 SGHTA and CDR2 FQGNSA come from the germline V gene. Trimming cost V 5 bases and J 4 bases; bases outside gene matches: 8. The CDR3 DNA reads TGTGCCAGCAGCCTCGGCGGGGGGGCCGTCACCGGGGAGCTGTTTTTT. It encodes CASSLGGGAVTGELFF. The full variable domain, with the rest looked up from reference TRBV7-2 and TRBJ2-2, is GAGVSQSPSNKVTEKGKDVELRCDPISGHTALYWYRQSLGQGLEFLIYFQGNSAPDKSGLPSDRFSAERTGGSVSTLTIQRTQQEDSAVYLCASSLGGGAVTGELFFGEGSRLTVL.

CDR3 nucleotide sequence: TGTGCCAGTAGCTGGGGACAGGCCGTCTCCTATAATTCACCCCTCCACTTT. Amino acid sequence: CASSWGQAVSYNSPLHF. This chain connects TRBV19 to TRBJ1-6, with 8 nucleotides matching TRBD1. After removal of 6 bases from V and 0 bases from J, the junction contained 7 bases not matched to a gene. Germline V CDR1 and CDR2: LNHDA, SQIVND (reference sequence). The CDR3 has 17 residues. Together with reference TRBV19 and TRBJ1-6, the CDR3 gives the full variable domain: DGGITQSPKYLFRKEGQNVTLSCEQNLNHDAMYWYRQDPGQGLRLIYYSQIVNDFQKGDIAEGYSVSREKKESFPLTVTSAQKNPTAFYLCASSWGQAVSYNSPLHFGNGTRLTVT.

V is TRBV6-5 and J is TRBJ1-3; a weak D match, TRBD1 (5 bases). CDR1 MNHEY and CDR2 SVGAGI come from the germline V gene. The CDR3 has 15 residues. V was cut by 5 bases and J by 0 bases, with 11 bases left in between. The CDR3 nucleotides read TGTGCCAGCAGTCGGGACGTTCGCTCTGGAAACACCATATATTTT. Its protein product is CASSRDVRSGNTIYF.

V and J are TRBV11-2 and TRBJ1-5; D is perhaps TRBD1 (5 bases). Germline V lookup: CDR1 SGHAT, CDR2 FQNNGV. Trimming cost V 1 base and J 3 bases, with 10 bases left between them. This CDR3 is 15 amino acids long. In nucleotides, the CDR3 is TGTGCCAGCAGCTTAGGTGGGGGAAACAATCAGCCCCAGCATTTT. Its protein is CASSLGGGNNQPQHF.

V and J are TRBV10-2 and TRBJ1-1; unclear D gene. V lost 6 bases, J lost 1 base, and 9 bases lay in between. CDR1 is WSHSY and CDR2 is SAAADI in the germline V gene. The CDR3 runs 13 residues. The CDR3 DNA reads as TGCGCCAGCAGCCCTCTTGGGAACACTGAAGCTTTCTTT. Residues: CASSPLGNTEAFF.

This sequence joins TRBV19 and TRBJ1-4; possible D gene TRBD1, 5 bases. The CDR3 is 12 amino acids. Germline V gene sequence: CDR1 LNHDA, CDR2 SQIVND (reference sequence). The V and J ends lost 3 bases and 7 bases respectively, with 6 bases between them. The CDR3 region is CASSMRGEKLFF. The CDR3, as DNA: TGTGCCAGTAGTATGAGGGGTGAAAAACTGTTTTTT. The entire variable domain, with the rest obtained from reference TRBV19 and TRBJ1-4, is as follows: DGGITQSPKYLFRKEGQNVTLSCEQNLNHDAMYWYRQDPGQGLRLIYYSQIVNDFQKGDIAEGYSVSREKKESFPLTVTSAQKNPTAFYLCASSMRGEKLFFGSGTQLSVL.

The gene calls are TRBV10-2 and TRBJ2-5; TRBD1 is a possible D gene (5 bases). Between the trimmed V and J ends, which lost 5 bases and 2 bases, there was a span of 18 bases. Per germline, CDR1 WSHSY and CDR2 SAAADI. The CDR3 totals 16 residues. This CDR3 is CASSQYGVGLQETQYF. The CDR3 DNA sequence: TGCGCCAGCAGTCAGTATGGCGTGGGGCTACAAGAGACCCAGTACTTC.